The 28 T cell receptor beta chains reported below all come from one sample, sequenced in a study of cytomegalovirus exposure and HLA in healthy donors. Primers: 60 Vbeta forward and 13 Jbeta reverse. Some clones are missing from TCRdb's copy, which holds only in-frame ones; the method was immunoSEQ multiplex PCR. Here the sample spans 150,000 to 160,000 clones, 80% being singletons. The material sequenced was PBMCs. The receptors were sampled from a man aged 25-45 years in good health and CMV-seropositive.

The CDR3 region is CASSHADSYTEAFF. The CDR3 DNA is TGCGCCAGCAGCCATGCGGACAGCTACACTGAAGCTTTCTTT. The J gene is TRBJ1-1, the V gene TRBV4-1; D might be TRBD1 (6 bases). The V gene lost 3 bases and the J gene lost 3 bases, with 11 bases spanning the gap. Germline V gene data show CDR1 as MGHRA and CDR2 as YSYEKL. The CDR3 loop spans 14 amino acids.

About this clone itself: This likely stems from a read error, as it lies one base from a far larger clone. The chain carries TRBV5-8 and TRBJ1-2, with 7 bases matching TRBD1. V was clipped by 2 bases and J by 5 bases; unmatched bases: 9. The CDR3 covers 15 residues. Per the germline V gene, CDR1 is SGHTS and CDR2 is YDEGEE. CDR3 nucleotides: TGTGCCAGCAGCTTACACAGGGGATCGAAATATGGCTACACCTTC. It codes for CASSLHRGSKYGYTF.

This clone has just a few counts. This sequence joins TRBV15 and TRBJ2-3; TRBD2 matches at 8 bases. The CDR3 has 16 residues. The J segment lost 2 bases and the V segment lost 0 bases, leaving 4 bases of the junction unmatched. Germline CDR1 is LNHNV and CDR2 is YYDKDF (reference sequence). CDR3 DNA: TGTGCCACCAGCAGAGATCCCGGGAGGGACACAGATACGCAGTATTTT. Translating gives CATSRDPGRDTDTQYF.

This clone was picked up a small number of times. V usage is TRBV16 and J usage is TRBJ1-4; D might be TRBD1 (5 bases). The CDR3 is made up of 14 amino acids. V gave up 4 bases and J gave up 7 bases, with 13 bases separating them. The germline gives CDR1 KGHSY, CDR2 FQNENV. CDR3: CASSPSDIGEKLFF. CDR3 bases: TGTGCCAGCAGCCCCTCGGACATAGGTGAAAAACTGTTTTTT.

The genes are TRBV5-4 and TRBJ2-7; D may be TRBD2 (7 bases). The CDR3 has 15 residues. CDR1 is SGHNT, CDR2 YYREEE, per germline (reference sequence). The ends were cut back, 2 bases at V and 7 bases at J, with 19 bases in the middle. The DNA of the CDR3 is TGTGCCAGCAGCTTATTCGGGGGGCGGACGATGGAGCAGTACTTC. It codes for CASSLFGGRTMEQYF.

This chain connects TRBV5-4 to TRBJ1-5; possible D gene TRBD1, 5 bases. The CDR3 loop spans 15 amino acids. Between the trimmed V and J ends, which lost 4 bases and 4 bases, there was a span of 15 bases. Germline CDR1 SGHNT, CDR2 YYREEE (reference sequence). The CDR3 DNA follows: TGTGCCAGCAGCATTGGCGTGGGGCATAATCAGCCCCAGCATTTT. Protein sequence: CASSIGVGHNQPQHF.

This rearrangement joins TRBV28 to TRBJ2-3, with 7 bases that match TRBD1. The CDR3 is 13 amino acids. CDR1 MDHEN and CDR2 SYDVKM come from the germline V gene. V lost 6 bases and J lost 1; bases outside the gene matches: 1. CDR3 in amino acids: CASSTGGTDTQYF. The CDR3, as DNA: TGTGCCAGCAGCACAGGGGGCACAGATACGCAGTATTTT.

This clone was seen a single time. The chain combines TRBV18 with TRBJ2-5, with TRBD1 as a possible D gene (6 bases). This CDR3 is built from 13 residues. The V gene's germline CDR1 is KGHSH and CDR2 LQKENI. Trimming removed 5 bases at V and 2 bases at J, with 9 bases between. In DNA form, the CDR3 reads TGTGCCAGCTCAGAGGACAGACAAGAGACCCAGTACTTC. This translates into CASSEDRQETQYF.

V is TRBV28 and J is TRBJ1-5; TRBD1 matches at 11 bases. The germline CDR1 and CDR2 sequences are MDHEN and SYDVKM. The J segment lost 7 bases and the V segment lost 5 bases, leaving 10 bases of the junction unmatched. The CDR3 has 16 amino acids. The CDR3 DNA is TGTGCCAGCAGTCCACTGCGGACAGGGGGCCGGCAGCCCCAGCATTTT. This sequence encodes CASSPLRTGGRQPQHF.

This clone came up a few times. The chain links TRBV28 to TRBJ2-7, with 10 positions matching TRBD1. V lost 0 bases to trimming and J lost 0 bases; unmatched junction nucleotides: 5. The CDR3 extends over 17 amino acids. In germline, CDR1 is MDHEN, CDR2 SYDVKM. CDR3 nucleotide sequence: TGTGCCAGCAGTTTATGGCGGGGACAGGGGCCCTCCTACGAGCAGTACTTC. Amino acids: CASSLWRGQGPSYEQYF.

The V call is TRBV5-4, the J call TRBJ2-5; the D is unclear. Trimming left V 3 bases short and J 4 bases short, with 7 bases between. This CDR3 is built from 12 residues. The germline V gene has CDR1 SGHNT and CDR2 YYREEE (reference sequence). The CDR3 reads CASSSPGETQYF. DNA of the CDR3: TGTGCCAGCAGCTCCCCAGGAGAGACCCAGTACTTC.

The V call is TRBV7-2, the J call TRBJ2-5, with 10 bases lining up with TRBD2. Germline values: CDR1 SGHTA, CDR2 FQGNSA. J was trimmed by 3 bases and V by 5 bases; bases with no gene match: 3. CDR3 length: 14 amino acids. The chain's CDR3 is CASSIGLAEETQYF. CDR3 nucleotides: TGTGCCAGCAGCATAGGACTAGCGGAAGAGACCCAGTACTTC. Together with reference TRBV7-2 and TRBJ2-5, the CDR3 gives the full variable domain: GAGVSQSPSNKVTEKGKDVELRCDPISGHTALYWYRQSLGQGLEFLIYFQGNSAPDKSGLPSDRFSAERTGGSVSTLTIQRTQQEDSAVYLCASSIGLAEETQYFGPGTRLLVL.

To note about this clone: An end of the junction differs from the germline gene, which may be a read error. V and J are TRBV7-7 and TRBJ2-5; weak D call: TRBD1 (6 bases). Per the germline V gene, CDR1 is SSHAT and CDR2 is FNYEAQ (reference sequence). CDR3 size: 14 residues. In DNA, the CDR3 is TGTGCTAGCAGCCCCGACCGGGACATCGGGACCCAGTACTTC. This translates into CASSPDRDIGTQYF.

The chain links TRBV11-2 to TRBJ1-5, with D perhaps matching TRBD1 (5 bases). Per germline, CDR1 SGHAT and CDR2 FQNNGV. This CDR3 comprises 16 residues. Trimming removed 1 base at V and 9 bases at J, with 19 bases between. CDR3 bases: TGTGCCAGCAGCTTAGGGATAGGGGCCGCTCATGGGCCCCAGCATTTT. Translation: CASSLGIGAAHGPQHF.

This clone was seen ten or more times. The chain recombines TRBV28 with TRBJ2-1, with TRBD2 matching 16 bases. J lost 3 bases, V lost 4 bases, and 6 bases had no gene match. Germline CDR1 MDHEN, CDR2 SYDVKM. CDR3 length: 18 amino acids. In DNA, the CDR3 is TGTGCCAGCAGTTCACCGGGACTAGCGGGAGGGCTCTACAATGAGCAGTTCTTC. Amino acid sequence: CASSSPGLAGGLYNEQFF.

About this clone itself: This same CDR3 is encoded by further DNA sequences in the sample. The chain couples TRBV28 to TRBJ2-1; 8 nucleotides agree with TRBD2. Germline V CDR1 and CDR2: MDHEN, SYDVKM. This CDR3 region has 14 residues. J gave up 0 bases and V 8 bases, and 3 bases lay outside the gene matches. The CDR3 sequence: CASSSGSSYNEQFF. The CDR3, as DNA: TGTGCCAGCTCAAGCGGGAGCTCCTACAATGAGCAGTTCTTC.

On this clone itself: Other DNA variants within this sample encode the same CDR3. The chain employs TRBV6-5 and TRBJ2-7; possibly TRBD2 for D (6 bases). Germline CDR1 MNHEY, CDR2 SVGAGI. Trimming took 0 bases from V and 2 from J, leaving 8 bases between them. CDR3 length: 14 residues. In DNA, the CDR3 is TGTGCCAGCAGTTACTCGGGGGGTCCCTACGAGCAGTACTTC. Its translation is CASSYSGGPYEQYF.

V is TRBV12-5 and J is TRBJ2-5; no clear D gene. This CDR3 contains 17 residues. The germline V gene has CDR1 LGHNT and CDR2 FRNRAP. V lost 2 bases, J lost 1 base, and 17 bases lay in between. CDR3 DNA: TGTGCTAGTGGTTTGTTCGTGGGTAGCATGATCCAAGAGACCCAGTACTTC. It codes for CASGLFVGSMIQETQYF.

This rearrangement joins TRBV6-1 to TRBJ1-3, with a tentative D call TRBD1 (5 bases). CDR1 is MNHNS and CDR2 is SASEGT in the germline V gene. There are 15 residues in the CDR3. Trimming took off 2 bases at V and 2 bases at J, with 10 bases between the two ends. CDR3 sequence: CASSEIRGAGNTIYF. For the CDR3, the DNA is TGTGCCAGCAGTGAAATTCGGGGGGCTGGAAACACCATATATTTT.

This chain uses TRBV5-4 with TRBJ2-1, with TRBD2 matching 9 bases. With 2 bases clipped from V and 5 bases from J, the junction kept 5 bases outside the gene matches. The germline gives CDR1 SGHNT, CDR2 YYREEE (reference sequence). The CDR3 runs 15 residues. DNA of the CDR3: TGTGCCAGCAGCTTACGGCTAGCGGGGAACAATGAGCAGTTCTTC. This translates into CASSLRLAGNNEQFF.

This chain uses TRBV19 with TRBJ2-7, with TRBD1 identical over 7 bases. The trim removed 6 bases at V and 2 bases at J, leaving 7 bases unmatched. Germline V lookup: CDR1 LNHDA, CDR2 SQIVND (reference sequence). The CDR3 totals 14 residues. The CDR3 region is CASSWTGATYEQYF. The CDR3 DNA reads as TGTGCCAGTAGCTGGACAGGAGCCACCTACGAGCAGTACTTC.

This clone was counted many times. CDR3 sequence: CASSLTDNQPQHF. The DNA of the CDR3 is TGTGCCAGCAGTTTGACAGACAATCAGCCCCAGCATTTT. The rearrangement joins TRBV27 to TRBJ1-5, with D perhaps matching TRBD1 (5 bases). From germline, CDR1 is MNHEY and CDR2 SMNVEV (reference sequence). The CDR3 has 13 residues. V shed 3 bases and J shed 3 bases, with 6 bases lying between them.

This clone has only a few counts. The chain carries TRBV27 and TRBJ1-6, with 9 bases lining up with TRBD1. Germline V gene lookup returns CDR1 MNHEY and CDR2 SMNVEV (reference sequence). Trimming at V came to 5 bases and at J to 10 bases, leaving 12 bases not matched to a gene. This CDR3 comprises 16 residues. The CDR3 sequence: CASSIGTGTGRSPLHF. The CDR3 DNA follows: TGTGCCAGCAGTATAGGAACCGGGACAGGGCGCTCACCCCTCCACTTT.

This rearrangement joins TRBV28 to TRBJ2-7, with 9 positions matching TRBD1. Trimming at V came to 2 bases and at J to 5 bases, leaving 7 bases not matched to a gene. Germline assignment: CDR1 MDHEN and CDR2 SYDVKM. This CDR3 comprises 15 residues. The CDR3 loop is CASSLVYRGQDEQYF. The CDR3, as DNA: TGTGCCAGCAGTTTAGTGTACAGGGGGCAAGACGAGCAGTACTTC.

The V and J genes are TRBV19 and TRBJ2-4, with D tentatively TRBD2 (6 bases). Germline assignment: CDR1 LNHDA and CDR2 SQIVND (reference sequence). The CDR3 has 15 residues. Between the trimmed V and J ends, which lost 4 bases and 5 bases, there was a span of 15 bases. The CDR3: CASSSFSSGQNIQYF. DNA of the CDR3: TGTGCCAGTAGTAGTTTTAGTAGCGGCCAAAACATTCAGTACTTC. Variable domain in full (rest from reference TRBV19 and TRBJ2-4): DGGITQSPKYLFRKEGQNVTLSCEQNLNHDAMYWYRQDPGQGLRLIYYSQIVNDFQKGDIAEGYSVSREKKESFPLTVTSAQKNPTAFYLCASSSFSSGQNIQYFGAGTRLSVL.

CDR3 region: CSVEVIGGEQYF. The CDR3 DNA reads as TGCAGCGTTGAAGTGATTGGAGGCGAGCAGTACTTC. The chain is built from TRBV29-1 and TRBJ2-7; a weak D match, TRBD2 (5 bases). CDR1 and CDR2 from the germline V gene are SQVTM and ANQGSEA. Deletions cut 1 base from V and 6 bases from J, with 10 bases between. CDR3 length: 12 residues.

The V gene is TRBV25-1, the J gene TRBJ2-7; 11 positions agree with TRBD1. V shed 6 bases, J shed 1 base, and the junction held 5 bases outside the gene matches. The length of the CDR3 is 15 residues. Germline V CDR1 and CDR2: MGHDK, SYGVNS. The CDR3 DNA reads as TGTGCCAGCAGCAGGACAGGGGGCAGGTCCTACGAGCAGTACTTC. Its translation: CASSRTGGRSYEQYF.

The gene calls are TRBV11-2 and TRBJ2-5; D call uncertain. Matching the DNA end better, TRBJ2-7 makes the J call doubtful. This CDR3 has 15 amino acids. Germline CDR1 SGHAT, CDR2 FQNNGV. As DNA, the CDR3 is TGTGCCAGCAGCGTCGGCAGCGAGAGCTCCTACGAGCAGTACTTC. Protein sequence: CASSVGSESSYEQYF.